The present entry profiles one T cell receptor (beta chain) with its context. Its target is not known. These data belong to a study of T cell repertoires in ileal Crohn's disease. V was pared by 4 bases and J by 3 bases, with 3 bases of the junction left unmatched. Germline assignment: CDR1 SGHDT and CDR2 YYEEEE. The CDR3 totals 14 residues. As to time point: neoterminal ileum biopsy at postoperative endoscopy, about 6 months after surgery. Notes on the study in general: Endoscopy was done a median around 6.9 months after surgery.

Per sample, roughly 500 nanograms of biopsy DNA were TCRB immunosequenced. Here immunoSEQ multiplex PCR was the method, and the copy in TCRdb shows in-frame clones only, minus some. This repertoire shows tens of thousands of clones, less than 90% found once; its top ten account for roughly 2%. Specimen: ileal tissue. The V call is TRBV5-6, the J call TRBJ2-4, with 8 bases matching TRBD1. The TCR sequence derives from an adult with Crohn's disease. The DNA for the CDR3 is TGTGCCAGCAGCGTAGGACAGGGCAAAAACATTCAGTACTTC. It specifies CASSVGQGKNIQYF. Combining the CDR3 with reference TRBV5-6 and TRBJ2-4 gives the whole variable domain DAGVTQSPTHLIKTRGQQVTLRCSPKSGHDTVSWYQQALGQGPQFIFQYYEEEERQRGNFPDRFSGHQFPNYSSELNVNALLLGDSALYLCASSVGQGKNIQYFGAGTRLSVL.